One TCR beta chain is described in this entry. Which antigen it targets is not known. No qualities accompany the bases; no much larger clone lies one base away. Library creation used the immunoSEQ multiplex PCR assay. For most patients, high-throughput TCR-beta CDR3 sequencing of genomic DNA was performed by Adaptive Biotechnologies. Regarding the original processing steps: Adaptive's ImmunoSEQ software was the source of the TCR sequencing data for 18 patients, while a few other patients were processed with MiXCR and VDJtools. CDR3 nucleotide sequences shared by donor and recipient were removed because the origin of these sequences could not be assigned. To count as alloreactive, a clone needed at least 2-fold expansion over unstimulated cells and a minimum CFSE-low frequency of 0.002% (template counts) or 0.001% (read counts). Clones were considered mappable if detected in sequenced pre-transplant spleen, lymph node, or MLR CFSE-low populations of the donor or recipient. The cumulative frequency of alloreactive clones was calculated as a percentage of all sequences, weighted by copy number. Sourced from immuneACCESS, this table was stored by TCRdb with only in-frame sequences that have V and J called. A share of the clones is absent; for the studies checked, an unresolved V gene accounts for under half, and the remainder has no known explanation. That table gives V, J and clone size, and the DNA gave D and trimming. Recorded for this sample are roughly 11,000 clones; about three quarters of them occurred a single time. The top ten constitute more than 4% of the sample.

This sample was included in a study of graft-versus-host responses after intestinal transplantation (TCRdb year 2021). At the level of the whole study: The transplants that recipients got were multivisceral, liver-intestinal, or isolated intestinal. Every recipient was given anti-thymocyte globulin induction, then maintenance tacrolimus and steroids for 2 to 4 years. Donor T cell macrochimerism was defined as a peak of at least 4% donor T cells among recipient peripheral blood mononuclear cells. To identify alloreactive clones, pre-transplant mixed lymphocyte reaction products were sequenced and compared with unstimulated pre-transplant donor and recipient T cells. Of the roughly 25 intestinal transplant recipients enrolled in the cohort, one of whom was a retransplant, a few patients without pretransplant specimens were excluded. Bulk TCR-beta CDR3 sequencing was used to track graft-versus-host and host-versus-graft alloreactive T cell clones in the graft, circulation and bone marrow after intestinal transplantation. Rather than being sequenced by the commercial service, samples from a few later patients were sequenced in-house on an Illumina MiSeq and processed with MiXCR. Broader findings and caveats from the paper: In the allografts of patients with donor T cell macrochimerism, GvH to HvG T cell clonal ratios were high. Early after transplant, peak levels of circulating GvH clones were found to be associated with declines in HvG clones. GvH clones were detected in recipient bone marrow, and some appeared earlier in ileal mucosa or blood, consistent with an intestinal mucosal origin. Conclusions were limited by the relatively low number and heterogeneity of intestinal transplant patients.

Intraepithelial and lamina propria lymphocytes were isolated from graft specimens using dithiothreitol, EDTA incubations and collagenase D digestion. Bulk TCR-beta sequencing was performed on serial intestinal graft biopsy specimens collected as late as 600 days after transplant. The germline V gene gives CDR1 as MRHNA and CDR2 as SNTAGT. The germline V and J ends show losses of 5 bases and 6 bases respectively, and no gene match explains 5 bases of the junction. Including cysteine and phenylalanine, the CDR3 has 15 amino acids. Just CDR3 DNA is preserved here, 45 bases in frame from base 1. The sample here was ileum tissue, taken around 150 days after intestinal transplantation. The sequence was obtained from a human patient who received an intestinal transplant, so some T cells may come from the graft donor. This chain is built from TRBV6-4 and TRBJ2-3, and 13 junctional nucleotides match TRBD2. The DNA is TGTGCCAGCAGTCCCGGGACTAGCGGGGAGGATACGCAGTATTTT. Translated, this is CASSPGTSGEDTQYF.